One sample yielded the 19 T cell receptor beta chains listed below, sequenced in a study of blood T cell repertoires in COVID-19. Generated by immunoSEQ multiplex PCR, the TCRdb table keeps only in-frame clones and is missing some. Of fewer than 250,000 clones in the sample, approximately 80% were seen once. Sequenced material: peripheral blood. These receptors were taken from a woman aged 45 to 65 with acute or convalescent COVID-19.

This chain uses TRBV29-1 with TRBJ2-2, with a possible D match to TRBD2 (5 bases). Germline loops: CDR1 SQVTM, CDR2 ANQGSEA. V was clipped by 5 bases and J by 1 base, with 11 bases between them. CDR3 size: 14 residues. The CDR3 DNA follows: TGCAGCGTTTTCGAGGCGGGGAACACCGGGGAGCTGTTTTTT. This translates into CSVFEAGNTGELFF.

The rearrangement links TRBV10-3 to TRBJ1-3; D not resolved. Germline V gene sequence: CDR1 ENHRY, CDR2 SYGVKD. CDR3 size: 14 residues. V was clipped by 7 bases and J by 2 bases, with 12 bases between them. As DNA, the CDR3 is TGTGCCATCACCCCGCGGCTTACTGGAAACACCATATATTTT. Translated, it gives CAITPRLTGNTIYF.

The rearrangement joins TRBV5-6 to TRBJ2-7, with 7 bases identical to TRBD1. Germline lookup yields CDR1 SGHDT and CDR2 YYEEEE. CDR3 length: 14 amino acids. Germline trimming cut 4 bases from V and 1 base from J; bases unmatched to any gene: 5. CDR3 coding DNA: TGTGCCAGCAGCCCCGAGGGACAGTCCTACGAGCAGTACTTC. This gives the protein CASSPEGQSYEQYF.

This clone was detected a few times. This CDR3 is CASSLERGAYSYNEQFF. The CDR3 region has the DNA TGTGCCAGCAGCTTAGAGCGGGGGGCCTACTCCTACAATGAGCAGTTCTTC. V and J are TRBV11-3 and TRBJ2-1, with 8 bases fitting TRBD2. Trimming at V came to 0 bases and at J to 0 bases, leaving 4 bases not matched to a gene. CDR1 SGHNT and CDR2 YENEEA come from the germline V gene. The CDR3 is 17 amino acids.

The chain combines TRBV9 with TRBJ2-3; D gene ambiguous. V lost 3 bases to trimming and J lost 6 bases, with 8 bases between them. The germline V gene encodes CDR1 SGDLS and CDR2 YYNGEE. The CDR3 contains 12 residues. DNA of the CDR3: TGTGCCAGCAGCGCCCACTCCGATACGCAGTATTTT. The encoded protein is CASSAHSDTQYF.

The rearrangement uses TRBV7-2 and TRBJ2-1; 10 bases fit TRBD2. Losses at the gene ends were 7 bases for V and 1 base for J; bases not matched to a gene: 4. The CDR3 is made up of 15 amino acids. Germline V gene data show CDR1 as SGHTA and CDR2 as FQGNSA. The CDR3 coding sequence is TGTGCCAGCACCCCTAGCGGGGGTTCCTACAATGAGCAGTTCTTC. Its translation: CASTPSGGSYNEQFF.

The V gene is TRBV5-1, the J gene TRBJ2-1; TRBD1 is a possible D gene (5 bases). V gave up 3 bases and J gave up 8 bases, with 9 bases separating them. There are 12 residues in the CDR3. Germline lookup yields CDR1 SGHRS and CDR2 YFSETQ. DNA for the CDR3: TGCGCCAGCAGCTCAGGGTTGGATGAGCAGTTCTTC. Its protein is CASSSGLDEQFF.

This clone came up once. CDR3 in amino acids: CASSRDRGAYEQYF. The CDR3 nucleotides read TGTGCCAGTAGTCGGGACAGGGGAGCGTACGAGCAGTACTTC. The chain uses TRBV19 and TRBJ2-7, with 10 nucleotides matching TRBD1. This CDR3 has 14 residues. Germline V gives CDR1 LNHDA, CDR2 SQIVND (reference sequence). V shed 5 bases, J shed 4 bases, and the junction held 5 bases outside the gene matches.

This chain connects TRBV18 to TRBJ1-3; D is ambiguous. The CDR3 extends over 14 amino acids. Germline lookup yields CDR1 KGHSH and CDR2 LQKENI. V lost 3 bases and J lost 2, with 8 bases in between. CDR3 sequence reads: CASSPAVAGNTIYF. The CDR3, as DNA: TGTGCCAGCTCACCGGCGGTTGCTGGAAACACCATATATTTT.

In this sample, this clone turned up once. The rearrangement uses TRBV7-2 and TRBJ1-2, with D perhaps matching TRBD1 (6 bases). Per the germline V gene, CDR1 is SGHTA and CDR2 is FQGNSA. The ends were cut back, 3 bases at V and 0 bases at J, with 11 bases in the middle. CDR3 size: 15 residues. The CDR3 protein is CASSFDRLSNYGYTF. CDR3 in DNA: TGTGCCAGCAGCTTTGACAGGCTCTCTAACTATGGCTACACCTTC. The full variable domain, with the rest looked up from reference TRBV7-2 and TRBJ1-2, is GAGVSQSPSNKVTEKGKDVELRCDPISGHTALYWYRQSLGQGLEFLIYFQGNSAPDKSGLPSDRFSAERTGGSVSTLTIQRTQQEDSAVYLCASSFDRLSNYGYTFGSGTRLTVV.

The CDR3 region is CASSFQGTYEQYF. CDR3 coding DNA: TGCGCCAGCAGCTTCCAGGGGACCTACGAGCAGTACTTC. V and J are TRBV5-1 and TRBJ2-7, with a weak D call TRBD1 (6 bases). CDR1 is SGHRS, CDR2 YFSETQ, per germline. The V and J ends lost 2 bases and 2 bases respectively, with 8 bases between them. The CDR3 loop spans 13 amino acids.

This sequence joins TRBV4-1 and TRBJ2-5; the match to TRBD2 covers 15 bases. The CDR3 runs 18 residues. Germline CDR1 reads MGHRA; CDR2 reads YSYEKL. The trim removed 3 bases at V and 5 bases at J, leaving 10 bases unmatched. CDR3 nucleotide sequence: TGCGCCAGCAGCCAGACAGGACTAGCGGGGGGGCCTTGGGAGACCCAGTACTTC. It encodes CASSQTGLAGGPWETQYF.

The chain employs TRBV3-1 (or the pseudogene TRBV3-2) and TRBJ1-5, with D perhaps TRBD1 (6 bases). The length of the CDR3 is 14 residues. V lost 3 bases and J 5 bases, leaving 11 bases between the germline ends. Germline V CDR1 and CDR2: LGHDT, YNNKEL (reference sequence). The CDR3 DNA reads TGTGCCAGCAGCCATGGGGGGGCAGATCAGCCCCAGCATTTT. It is translated as CASSHGGADQPQHF.

The chain joins TRBV5-1 to TRBJ2-1, with TRBD2 matching over 8 bases. Germline-derived CDR1 and CDR2 are SGHRS and YFSETQ. This CDR3 contains 16 residues. Unmatched junction bases numbered 7, after V lost 5 bases and J lost 0 bases. The CDR3 sequence: CASSLERGNSYNEQFF. CDR3 in DNA: TGCGCCAGCAGTCTTGAGCGGGGGAACTCCTACAATGAGCAGTTCTTC.

The chain is built from TRBV4-2 and TRBJ2-3; 10 bases line up with TRBD2. The CDR3 sequence is 19 residues long. V lost 1 base, J lost 0 bases, and 10 bases stayed unmatched. Germline assignment: CDR1 LGHNA and CDR2 YNFKEQ. Written as DNA, the CDR3 is TGTGCCAGCAGCCAAGCAGTCAGCGGGGGGGCCTTAAGCACAGATACGCAGTATTTT. This gives the protein CASSQAVSGGALSTDTQYF.

This clone showed up just once. V gene TRBV7-8 combines with J gene TRBJ2-1; D remains ambiguous. Trimming shortened V by 5 bases and J by 4 bases, and 15 bases separated the two germline ends. Germline V gives CDR1 SGHVS, CDR2 FQNEAQ. The CDR3 spans 15 residues. The CDR3 loop is CASSKHERRYNEQFF. CDR3 DNA sequence: TGTGCCAGCAGCAAGCACGAACGCCGATACAATGAGCAGTTCTTC. The variable domain in full, with the rest retrieved from reference TRBV7-8 and TRBJ2-1, is GAGVSQSPRYKVAKRGQDVALRCDPISGHVSLFWYQQALGQGPEFLTYFQNEAQLDKSGLPSDRFFAERPEGSVSTLKIQRTQQEDSAVYLCASSKHERRYNEQFFGPGTRLTVL.

The CDR3, as DNA: TGTGCCAGCAGCTTGGCCGGGGGACAGGGGGCAGACATTCAGTACTTC. Translated: CASSLAGGQGADIQYF. The chain employs TRBV5-4 and TRBJ2-4; the match to TRBD1 covers 12 bases. The trim removed 0 bases at V and 8 bases at J, leaving 6 bases unmatched. Germline CDR1 SGHNT, CDR2 YYREEE (reference sequence). The CDR3 has 16 amino acids.

On this clone itself: Additional DNA sequences in this sample encode the identical CDR3. V usage is TRBV7-6 and J usage is TRBJ1-6; 7 positions match TRBD1. The J segment lost 4 bases and the V segment lost 1 base, leaving 1 base of the junction unmatched. The germline CDR1 and CDR2 sequences are SGHVS and FNYEAQ. The CDR3 has 15 amino acids. CDR3 region: CASSLGQGYNSPLHF. CDR3 nucleotide sequence: TGTGCCAGCAGCTTAGGACAGGGTTATAATTCACCCCTCCACTTT.

The rearrangement links TRBV7-9 to TRBJ1-5; 9 nucleotides align to TRBD1. J was trimmed by 4 bases and V by 1 base; bases with no gene match: 5. The CDR3 extends over 16 amino acids. In germline, CDR1 is SEHNR, CDR2 FQNEAQ (reference sequence). The CDR3: CASSLEMGQGNQPQHF. The CDR3 DNA is TGTGCCAGCAGCTTAGAAATGGGACAGGGAAATCAGCCCCAGCATTTT.